This TCR beta chain is from a study of shared clonotypes between healthy human individuals. This CDR3 contains 11 residues. Germline V gene data show CDR1 as KGHSH and CDR2 as LQKENI. V was clipped by 4 bases and J by 3 bases, with 4 bases between them. The data were produced by immunoSEQ multiplex PCR, yet TCRdb's version contains in-frame clones alone and is incomplete. Counted here are hundreds of thousands of clones, roughly three quarters occurring once; the ten biggest clones make up about 11%. The chain joins TRBV18 to TRBJ2-7, with D uncertain. The sequencing input was PBMCs. The sequence came from a woman in her thirties or forties in good health. Some clones in this sample may be carry-over from other donors' samples. CDR3 nucleotides: TGTGCCAGCTCACGACGCTACGAGCAGTACTTC. Protein product: CASSRRYEQYF.